This entry is about one T cell receptor (beta chain). Germline CDR1 ENHRY, CDR2 SYGVKD. This CDR3 region has 16 residues. V lost 5 bases to trimming and J lost 1 base; unmatched junction nucleotides: 5. The data derive from a study of blood T cell repertoires in COVID-19. The wider study: Donors in the United States, Italy and Spain gave samples during acute or convalescent COVID-19. Sample material is recorded as cDNA or gDNA derived from T cells, B-cell-depleted T cells, or PBMCs.

In the authors' methods: Quantification of nucleated cells was approximated via reference gene primer amplification. Repertoires were generated with immunoSEQ multiplex PCR, while TCRdb's copy carries only in-frame clones and drops some. V, J and clone size were drawn from that table, and D and trimming were deduced from the DNA. The sample holds about 76,000 clones, under 95% seen once. The rearrangement uses TRBV10-3 and TRBJ1-6; the match to TRBD1 covers 7 bases. Input material: peripheral blood. This clonotype was sampled from a human donor in a cohort sampled during active COVID-19. The CDR3 DNA reads TGTGCCATCAGTCATGACAGGGAATCCTATAATTCACCCCTCCACTTT. Protein sequence: CAISHDRESYNSPLHF.